This TCR beta chain was sequenced for a study of blood T cell repertoires in COVID-19. In the study overall: Sites in the United States, Italy and Spain provided acute and convalescent COVID-19 samples.

The V gene's germline CDR1 is SGHAT and CDR2 FQNNGV. The CDR3 consists of 18 residues. V shed 4 bases and J 8 bases; nucleotides not matched to a gene: 17. It was during active infection that Seattle patients were enrolled and then longitudinally followed. Data came from immunoSEQ multiplex PCR; TCRdb stores just in-frame clones and leaves some out. Seen here are roughly 180,000 clones, more than 80% observed once, and the top ten hold roughly 11%. The genes are TRBV11-2 and TRBJ2-2; 9 bases fit TRBD1. This clonotype was obtained from a woman aged 40 to 50 with COVID-19, enrolled during active disease. The sequencing sample was made of peripheral blood. CDR3 nucleotides: TGTGCCAGCAGCTATCGAAACCGGGACAGGGCTTTGATGGGGGAGCTGTTTTTT. This sequence encodes CASSYRNRDRALMGELFF.